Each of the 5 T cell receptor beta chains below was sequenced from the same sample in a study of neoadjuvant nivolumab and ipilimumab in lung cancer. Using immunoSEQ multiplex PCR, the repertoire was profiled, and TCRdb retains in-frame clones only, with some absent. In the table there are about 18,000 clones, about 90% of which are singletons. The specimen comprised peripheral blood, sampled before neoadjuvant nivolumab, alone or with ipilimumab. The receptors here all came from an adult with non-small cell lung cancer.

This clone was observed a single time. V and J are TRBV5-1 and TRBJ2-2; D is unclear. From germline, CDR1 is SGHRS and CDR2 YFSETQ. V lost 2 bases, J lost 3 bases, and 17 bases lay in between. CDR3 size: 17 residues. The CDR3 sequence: CASSFDPTALDTGELFF. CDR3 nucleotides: TGCGCCAGCAGCTTCGACCCGACCGCCTTGGACACCGGGGAGCTGTTTTTT.

In nucleotides, the CDR3 is TGTGCCTGGAGTGTACTATCGGGGGAGACCCAGTACTTC. Residues: CAWSVLSGETQYF. The chain uses TRBV30 and TRBJ2-5; a weak D match, TRBD2 (5 bases). Deletions cut 0 bases from V and 5 bases from J, with 10 bases between. The length of the CDR3 is 13 residues. Germline loops: CDR1 GTSNPN, CDR2 SVGIG (reference sequence).

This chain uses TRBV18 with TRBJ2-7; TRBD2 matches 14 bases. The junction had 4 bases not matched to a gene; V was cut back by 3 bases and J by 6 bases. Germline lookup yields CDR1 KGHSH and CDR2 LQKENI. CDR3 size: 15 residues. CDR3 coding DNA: TGTGCCAGCTCACCGGGACTAGCGGGAGACAGCGAGCAGTACTTC. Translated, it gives CASSPGLAGDSEQYF.

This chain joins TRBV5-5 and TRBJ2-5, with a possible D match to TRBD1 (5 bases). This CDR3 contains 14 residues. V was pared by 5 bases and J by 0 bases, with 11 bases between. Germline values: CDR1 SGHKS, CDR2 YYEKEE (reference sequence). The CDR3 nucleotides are TGTGCCAGCAGTCCAGGGCCCGACCAAGAGACCCAGTACTTC. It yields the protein CASSPGPDQETQYF.

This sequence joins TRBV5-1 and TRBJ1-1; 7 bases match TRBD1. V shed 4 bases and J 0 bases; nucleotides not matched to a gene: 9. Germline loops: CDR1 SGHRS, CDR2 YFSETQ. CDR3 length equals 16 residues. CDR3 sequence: CASSVEGAKLNTEAFF. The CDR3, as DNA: TGCGCCAGCAGCGTTGAGGGGGCCAAACTGAACACTGAAGCTTTCTTT.